A selection of T cell receptor beta chains follows, all from one sample in a study of shared clonotypes between healthy human individuals. Assay used: immunoSEQ multiplex PCR; TCRdb lists only in-frame clones, some missing. The sample contains about 800,000 clones, 95% to 97% of which appear only once. Sequenced input: naive CD8+ T cells sorted from blood. The receptor source for this set is a man aged 25-45 years in good health. Each CDR3 is given with its conserved first and last residue. The D gene is left open where the match is weak. Rows may omit the clone size; those that give it use once, few, many or a size class.

once,TRBV11-2,.,TRBJ2-2,16,CASSFRARSGSGELFF,TGTGCCAGCAGCTTCCGGGCAAGGAGCGGATCCGGGGAGCTGTTTTTT
.,TRBV11-2,.,TRBJ2-1,13,CASSLDYYNEQFF,TGTGCCAGCAGCTTAGATTACTACAATGAGCAGTTCTTC
.,TRBV6-5,TRBD2,TRBJ2-7,15,CASSYDAGGTYEQYF,TGTGCCAGCAGTTACGATGCGGGGGGCACCTACGAGCAGTACTTC
.,TRBV5-8,.,TRBJ2-1,14,CASSLGGSYNEQFF,TGTGCCAGCAGCTTGGGCGGGTCCTACAATGAGCAGTTCTTC
.,TRBV5-5,TRBD2,TRBJ2-1,14,CASSLRLAENEQFF,TGTGCCAGCAGCCTAAGACTAGCGGAAAATGAGCAGTTCTTC
.,TRBV29-1,.,TRBJ1-2,12,CSVDSRSYGYTF,TGCAGCGTTGACTCCCGGAGCTATGGCTACACCTTC
.,TRBV7-8,.,TRBJ1-3,15,CASSRRATSGNTIYF,TGTGCCAGCAGCCGCAGGGCCACCTCTGGAAACACCATATATTTT
.,TRBV7-9,.,TRBJ2-5,15,CASTLLEGGKETQYF,TGTGCCAGCACCTTACTGGAAGGGGGGAAAGAGACCCAGTACTTC
.,TRBV5-6,TRBD1,TRBJ2-7,16,CASSHWTGLSVVEQYF,TGTGCCAGCAGCCACTGGACAGGGCTATCCGTGGTCGAGCAGTACTTC
.,TRBV12-5,.,TRBJ2-3,15,CASGLGTGVGDTQYF,TGTGCTAGTGGTTTGGGGACTGGGGTAGGGGATACGCAGTATTTT
.,TRBV5-8,.,TRBJ2-3,15,CASSPGATGTDTQYF,TGTGCCAGCAGCCCCGGGGCGACAGGCACAGATACGCAGTATTTT
.,TRBV27,.,TRBJ1-1,13,CASSLGGRAEAFF,TGTGCCAGCAGTTTGGGGGGGCGAGCTGAAGCTTTCTTT
.,TRBV7-9,TRBD1,TRBJ1-1,16,CASSDSSTGRNTEAFF,TGTGCCAGCAGCGACAGCTCGACAGGGCGGAACACTGAAGCTTTCTTT
.,TRBV29-1,.,TRBJ2-1,10,CSVVGEPEFF,TGCAGCGTTGTTGGAGAACCTGAGTTCTTC
.,TRBV11-3,TRBD1,TRBJ2-1,14,CASSLGQGDNEQFF,TGTGCCAGCAGCTTAGGCCAGGGGGACAATGAGCAGTTCTTC
.,TRBV27,.,TRBJ2-1,14,CASSWSRAGNEQFF,TGTGCCAGCAGTTGGTCTAGAGCTGGCAATGAGCAGTTCTTC
.,TRBV28,TRBD1,TRBJ2-7,16,CASSSDAGTGTYEQYF,TGTGCCAGCAGTTCGGATGCCGGGACAGGGACCTACGAGCAGTACTTC
.,TRBV27,TRBD2,TRBJ2-1,15,CARRTGTSSYNEQFF,TGTGCCAGGAGAACCGGGACTAGCTCCTACAATGAGCAGTTCTTC
.,TRBV10-3,.,TRBJ1-1,15,CAISESPNPEGEAFF,TGTGCCATCAGTGAGTCACCAAATCCGGAGGGAGAAGCTTTCTTT
.,TRBV5-6,.,TRBJ1-1,12,CASSLVWGEDLF,TGTGCCAGCAGCTTAGTCTGGGGTGAGGATCTCTTT
.,TRBV7-8,.,TRBJ2-7,11,CASSRSYEQYF,TGTGCCAGCAGCCGGTCCTACGAGCAGTACTTC
.,TRBV28,.,TRBJ2-1,10,CATHEGEQFF,TGTGCCACCCATGAAGGTGAGCAGTTCTTC
.,TRBV30,.,TRBJ1-1,14,CAWSFGGVGTEAFF,TGTGCCTGGAGTTTCGGAGGGGTGGGGACTGAAGCTTTCTTT
.,TRBV9,TRBD2,TRBJ2-1,15,CASSVTSDPYNEQFF,TGTGCCAGCAGCGTAACTAGCGACCCCTACAATGAGCAGTTCTTC
.,TRBV29-1,TRBD2,TRBJ2-7,13,CSVVLAGGPEQYF,TGCAGCGTTGTACTAGCGGGAGGGCCCGAGCAGTACTTC
.,TRBV7-2,.,TRBJ2-2,15,CASSSPKRRTGELFF,TGTGCCAGCAGTTCCCCCAAACGACGGACCGGGGAGCTGTTTTTT